These 11 T cell receptor beta chains originate from one sample sequenced in a study of CD8 T cells in Susac syndrome. Random-hexamer reverse transcription was applied to roughly 0.45 to 1 ug RNA. In TCRdb, the immunoSEQ multiplex PCR reads were re-called with MiXCR into one record per CDR3 protein. This table holds approximately 170,000 distinct CDR3 sequences, about 92% found once. Input material: CD4+ T cells from PBMCs. All receptors come from a human donor in good health.

This chain connects TRBV12-3 or TRBV12-4 to TRBJ1-3; D perhaps matches TRBD1 (6 bases). Trimming removed 5 bases from V and 4 bases from J, with 18 bases in between. This CDR3 has 16 residues. The CDR3 loop reads CASSPGVWTAGNTIYF. The CDR3 DNA reads as TGTGCCAGCAGTCCTGGCGTTTGGACAGCCGGAAACACCATATATTTT.

V usage is TRBV29-1 and J usage is TRBJ2-7; 8 nucleotides agree with TRBD1. CDR3 length equals 14 residues. V trimming: 3 bases; J trimming: 7 bases; junction bases outside the gene matches: 11. Germline CDR1 is SQVTM and CDR2 is ANQGSEA. CDR3 sequence reads: CSVDLPGTGGEQYF. The CDR3 region has the DNA TGCAGCGTTGATTTGCCCGGGACAGGAGGAGAGCAGTACTTC.

The chain recombines TRBV7-9 with TRBJ2-7; TRBD1 matches at 8 bases. This CDR3 is built from 14 residues. Looked up from germline, CDR1 is SEHNR and CDR2 is FQNEAQ (reference sequence). The V gene end was trimmed by 6 bases and the J gene end by 7 bases; junction bases not matched to a gene: 11. The DNA for the CDR3 is TGTGCCAGCAGACTTTCGACAGGGGCTGAGGAGCAGTACTTC. Amino acids: CASRLSTGAEEQYF.

This chain uses TRBV21-1 with TRBJ2-1; no DNA check was done on the table's D call, TRBD1. TRBV21-1 is flagged as a pseudogene. The CDR3 contains 17 residues. DNA of the CDR3: TGTGCCAGCAGCCCAAAGCGCAGACCGGGACCGAACAATGAGCAGTTCTTC. Translating it yields CASSPKRRPGPNNEQFF.

This sequence joins TRBV6-2 or TRBV6-3 and TRBJ2-7; 13 bases line up with TRBD2. Trimming at V came to 2 bases and at J to 4 bases, leaving 8 bases not matched to a gene. The CDR3 sequence is 17 residues long. Germline CDR1 and CDR2: MNHEY and SVGEGT. CDR3 in amino acids: CASSYPRPGLAGYEQYF. CDR3 nucleotide sequence: TGTGCCAGCAGTTACCCCAGACCGGGACTAGCGGGATACGAGCAGTACTTC.

The chain combines TRBV20-1 with TRBJ1-3; TRBD1 matches 10 bases. The J segment lost 3 bases and the V segment lost 3 bases, leaving 2 bases of the junction unmatched. The CDR3 spans 14 residues. Germline V gives CDR1 DFQATT, CDR2 SNEGSKA (reference sequence). CDR3 region: CSASGTGDGNTIYF. The CDR3 coding sequence is TGCAGTGCTAGCGGGACAGGGGATGGAAACACCATATATTTT.

The chain joins TRBV19 to TRBJ1-2; 8 bases are a match to TRBD1. The CDR3 is 13 amino acids. Trimming took 4 bases from V and 9 from J; bases not matched to a gene: 7. Germline V CDR1 and CDR2: LNHDA, SQIVND (reference sequence). The CDR3 DNA sequence: TGTGCCAGTAGTAACGGACAGGGTACGAGCTACACCTTC. Residues: CASSNGQGTSYTF.

The CDR3 DNA is TGCGCCAGCAGTCAATCCGCGGTTTCTAGCACAGATACGCAGTATTTT. Protein product: CASSQSAVSSTDTQYF. The V call is TRBV23-1, the J call TRBJ2-3; no firm D call. TRBV23-1 has ORF status, its function being uncertain. V was cut by 0 bases and J by 0 bases, with 10 bases left in between. The CDR3 consists of 16 residues.

The chain has TRBV14 and TRBJ2-3; TRBD1 is a possible D gene (6 bases). CDR1 is SGHDN, CDR2 FVKESK, per germline. This CDR3 has 13 residues. Trimming took off 6 bases at V and 6 bases at J, with 13 bases between the two ends. CDR3 in amino acids: CASSRFQGDTQYF. CDR3 DNA sequence: TGTGCCAGCAGTCGGTTTCAGGGGGATACGCAGTATTTT.

The rearrangement links TRBV28 to TRBJ1-3; D unclear. This CDR3 has 16 amino acids. Per the germline V gene, CDR1 is MDHEN and CDR2 is SYDVKM. V was clipped by 3 bases and J by 6 bases, with 18 bases between them. The CDR3 here is CASSFSPRQNENTIYF. The CDR3 bases are TGTGCCAGCAGTTTCTCCCCCAGGCAGAATGAAAACACCATATATTTT.

The chain combines TRBV20-1 with TRBJ1-2; 9 positions agree with TRBD1. The V and J ends lost 0 bases and 7 bases, in that order; junction bases with no gene match: 9. Per the germline V gene, CDR1 is DFQATT and CDR2 is SNEGSKA (reference sequence). The CDR3 has 15 amino acids. CDR3 residues: CSARDPDRGESGYTF. DNA of the CDR3: TGCAGTGCTAGAGACCCTGACAGGGGGGAGAGTGGCTACACCTTC.